The 15 T cell receptor beta chains below come from one sample, sequenced in a study of T cell responses to AZD1222 COVID-19 vaccine. The method was immunoSEQ multiplex PCR; TCRdb's version includes in-frame clones alone and lacks a portion of them. This repertoire shows nearly 95,000 clones, 75% to 90% found once; its top ten account for over 2%. Specimen: peripheral blood, collected 28 days after the second AZD1222 dose. These receptors all stem from an adult who received the AZD1222 COVID-19 vaccine.

The V gene is TRBV11-2, the J gene TRBJ2-3; the D gene is possibly TRBD1 (5 bases). CDR3 length: 12 residues. V lost 0 bases to trimming and J lost 10 bases, with 8 bases between them. CDR1 and CDR2 from the germline V gene are SGHAT and FQNNGV. Here the CDR3 DNA reads TGTGCCAGCAGCTTAGATCAGGGTCCGCAGTATTTT. This codes for CASSLDQGPQYF.

This clone was found many times. The rearrangement uses TRBV6-5 and TRBJ1-1, with no clear D. Germline V gives CDR1 MNHEY, CDR2 SVGAGI. The CDR3 extends over 13 amino acids. Deletions cut 8 bases from V and 1 base from J, with 11 bases between. CDR3 in amino acids: CASRVMGNTEAFF. In nucleotides, the CDR3 is TGTGCCAGCCGGGTCATGGGGAACACTGAAGCTTTCTTT.

The V and J genes are TRBV18 and TRBJ2-7, with D hard to call. Trimming removed 0 bases from V and 1 base from J, with 4 bases in between. The CDR3 is 13 amino acids. CDR1 is KGHSH, CDR2 LQKENI, per germline. The CDR3 nucleotides read TGTGCCAGCTCACCACCTTTGTCCTACGAGCAGTACTTC. It translates to CASSPPLSYEQYF.

The chain carries TRBV5-1 and TRBJ2-7, with TRBD2 as a possible D gene (5 bases). V dropped 0 bases and J dropped 3 bases, with 10 bases sitting between them. CDR1 SGHRS and CDR2 YFSETQ come from the germline V gene. The CDR3 is 14 residues long. CDR3: CASSLVSGNYEQYF. CDR3 bases: TGCGCCAGCAGCTTGGTATCGGGAAACTACGAGCAGTACTTC. Full variable domain (missing parts from reference TRBV5-1 and TRBJ2-7): KAGVTQTPRYLIKTRGQQVTLSCSPISGHRSVSWYQQTPGQGLQFLFEYFSETQRNKGNFPGRFSGRQFSNSRSEMNVSTLELGDSALYLCASSLVSGNYEQYFGPGTRLTVT.

The rearrangement uses TRBV11-2 and TRBJ1-1; D remains ambiguous. Germline CDR1 SGHAT, CDR2 FQNNGV. Trimming left V 5 bases short and J 3 bases short, with 7 bases between. This CDR3 is built from 12 residues. The DNA for the CDR3 is TGTGCCAGCAGCAAATGGGACACTGAAGCTTTCTTT. This sequence encodes CASSKWDTEAFF.

The J gene is TRBJ2-1, the V gene TRBV7-3; 10 bases agree with TRBD2. Germline loops: CDR1 SGHTA, CDR2 FQGTGA. V trimming: 5 bases; J trimming: 5 bases; junction bases outside the gene matches: 6. This CDR3 spans 15 amino acids. The CDR3 sequence: CASSNSGGQDNEQFF. The CDR3 DNA follows: TGTGCCAGCAGCAATAGCGGGGGGCAGGACAATGAGCAGTTCTTC.

This chain uses TRBV12-3 or TRBV12-4 with TRBJ1-2; 7 positions match TRBD1. Losses at the gene ends were 6 bases for V and 3 bases for J; bases not matched to a gene: 4. The CDR3 is 13 amino acids. In nucleotides, the CDR3 is TGTGCCAGCAGCCCTGACAGGGACTATGGCTACACCTTC. Translating gives CASSPDRDYGYTF.

The J gene is TRBJ1-1, the V gene TRBV5-6; the D gene is possibly TRBD1 (6 bases). The V end was cut by 5 bases, the J end by 5 bases, with 13 bases between. CDR3 length: 13 residues. Germline V lookup: CDR1 SGHDT, CDR2 YYEEEE. CDR3 in DNA: TGTGCCAGCAGACCACAGGGAAATACTGAAGCTTTCTTT. Translating gives CASRPQGNTEAFF.

This sequence joins TRBV7-6 and TRBJ2-5, with a tentative D call TRBD2 (5 bases). The CDR3 sequence is 14 residues long. Germline CDR1 and CDR2: SGHVS and FNYEAQ. Trimming left V 5 bases short and J 1 base short, with 11 bases between. The CDR3 coding sequence is TGTGCCAGCAGCGTCACGGGGTCCCAAGAGACCCAGTACTTC. The encoded protein is CASSVTGSQETQYF.

This chain connects TRBV6-5 to TRBJ1-6; D may be TRBD1 (5 bases). Deletions cut 6 bases from V and 5 bases from J, with 11 bases between. Germline V gives CDR1 MNHEY, CDR2 SVGAGI. The CDR3 runs to 14 residues. In DNA, the CDR3 is TGTGCCAGCAGGGAGGACACAGATAATTCACCCCTCCACTTT. As protein: CASREDTDNSPLHF.

The chain uses TRBV27 and TRBJ2-2; D remains unclear. This CDR3 region has 16 residues. In germline, CDR1 is MNHEY, CDR2 SMNVEV (reference sequence). V gave up 2 bases and J gave up 9 bases, with 19 bases separating them. CDR3 bases: TGTGCCAGCAGTTTACAGTACCCCTCCGTAGGGAGGGAGCTGTTTTTT. It is translated as CASSLQYPSVGRELFF.

V and J are TRBV13 and TRBJ1-1; D not resolved. The germline V gene encodes CDR1 PRHDT and CDR2 FYEKMQ (reference sequence). The CDR3 consists of 13 residues. V lost 4 bases and J lost 3, with 9 bases in between. The CDR3 is CASSWREYTEAFF. The CDR3 region has the DNA TGTGCCAGCAGCTGGAGGGAGTACACTGAAGCTTTCTTT.

This sequence joins TRBV2 and TRBJ1-1; D gene ambiguous. Germline lookup yields CDR1 SNHLY and CDR2 FYNNEI. V lost 2 bases and J 7 bases, leaving 11 bases between the germline ends. The CDR3 spans 13 residues. The CDR3 reads CASSESGVLEAFF. DNA of the CDR3: TGTGCCAGCAGTGAAAGCGGCGTGCTTGAAGCTTTCTTT.

V is TRBV25-1 and J is TRBJ2-3, with a weak D call TRBD1 (6 bases). The CDR3 has 15 residues. Germline V CDR1 and CDR2: MGHDK, SYGVNS. Trimming left V 1 base short and J 3 bases short, with 11 bases between. The CDR3 DNA sequence: TGTGCCAGCAGTGAATCACAGGGTGAGACAGATACGCAGTATTTT. It encodes CASSESQGETDTQYF.

V gene TRBV24-1 combines with J gene TRBJ2-3, with 11 bases that match TRBD1. Looked up from germline, CDR1 is KGHDR and CDR2 is SFDVKD. The CDR3 loop spans 15 amino acids. Unmatched junction bases numbered 1, after V lost 3 bases and J lost 3 bases. The CDR3 loop is CATSDGQGATDTQYF. The CDR3 nucleotides read TGTGCCACCAGTGATGGACAGGGGGCAACAGATACGCAGTATTTT.